The source of this T cell receptor (beta chain) is a study of identical twins. As for this clonotype: Its antigen is unidentified.

TCRdb reprocessed the 5' RACE reads with MiXCR, giving one entry per CDR3 protein. The table shows fewer than 500,000 distinct CDR3 sequences, with 20% to 30% occurring only once. Points from the study as a whole: With abundant cord blood beta clonotypes, insertions were fewer; memory repertoires showed no such pattern. Beta out-of-frame sequences showed weaker excess twin sharing.

CDR1 DFQATT and CDR2 SNEGSKA come from the germline V gene (reference sequence). The CDR3 has 18 amino acids. The J segment lost 2 bases and the V segment lost 2 bases, leaving 14 bases of the junction unmatched. These data are also associated with another study on T cells expressing NK-cell markers.

This sequence originates from a woman aged 18 to 35 in good health. What was sequenced was CD4+ T cells sorted from blood. The chain employs TRBV20-1 and TRBJ2-4, with 8 bases matching TRBD1. CDR3 region: CSARMDRDLFRTKNIQYF. CDR3 nucleotides: TGCAGTGCTAGAATGGACAGGGACCTATTCCGGACCAAAAACATTCAGTACTTC.